These 5 T cell receptor beta chains came from one sample sequenced in a study of OX40 agonist ivuxolimab in advanced cancers. Produced via immunoSEQ multiplex PCR; TCRdb's table is partial and in-frame only. The table includes fewer than 100,000 clones, about 83% detected once. The source was CD4+ or CD8+ T cells sorted from blood, collected in a trial of the OX40 agonist ivuxolimab. Receptors originate from an adult with an advanced solid tumor such as melanoma, head and neck, liver or kidney cancer.

The J gene is TRBJ1-4, the V gene TRBV30; the D is unclear. V shed 0 bases and J shed 2 bases, with 10 bases lying between them. The CDR3 sequence is 15 residues long. Germline-derived CDR1 and CDR2 are GTSNPN and SVGIG (reference sequence). CDR3 sequence reads: CAWSVRMGTNEKLFF. The CDR3 DNA sequence: TGTGCCTGGAGTGTACGGATGGGGACTAATGAAAAACTGTTTTTT.

The rearrangement uses TRBV9 and TRBJ2-1; 11 bases are a match to TRBD2. V gave up 4 bases and J gave up 0 bases; unmatched junction bases: 6. This CDR3 comprises 17 residues. The germline V gene has CDR1 SGDLS and CDR2 YYNGEE. The CDR3 sequence is CASSPIAGGSSYNEQFF. The CDR3 DNA reads TGTGCCAGCAGCCCAATAGCGGGAGGGAGCTCCTACAATGAGCAGTTCTTC.

The J gene is TRBJ2-7, the V gene TRBV21-1. TRBV21-1 is a pseudogene. This CDR3 is built from 18 residues. The CDR3 DNA sequence: TGTGCCAGCAGCAAAGTTGGGGGACCGAGGTTAACAGCCTACGAGCAGTACTTC. Amino acids: CASSKVGGPRLTAYEQYF.

V is TRBV2 and J is TRBJ1-5, with 8 bases aligning to TRBD1. This CDR3 contains 15 residues. The germline V gene has CDR1 SNHLY and CDR2 FYNNEI. V shed 6 bases and J 0 bases; nucleotides not matched to a gene: 4. The CDR3 sequence is CASSGDRNSNQPQHF. The CDR3 DNA reads TGTGCCAGCAGCGGGGACAGGAATAGCAATCAGCCCCAGCATTTT.

The V call is TRBV2, the J call TRBJ1-1; D is unclear. Germline CDR1 is SNHLY and CDR2 is FYNNEI. V gave up 0 bases and J gave up 3 bases, with 8 bases separating them. CDR3 length equals 14 residues. This CDR3 reads CASSEAQAYTEAFF. The CDR3 coding sequence is TGTGCCAGCAGTGAAGCGCAGGCGTACACTGAAGCTTTCTTT. The full variable domain, in which reference TRBV2 and TRBJ1-1 provide the parts outside the CDR3, is EPEVTQTPSHQVTQMGQEVILRCVPISNHLYFYWYRQILGQKVEFLVSFYNNEISEKSEIFDDQFSVERPDGSNFTLKIRSTKLEDSAMYFCASSEAQAYTEAFFGQGTRLTVV.